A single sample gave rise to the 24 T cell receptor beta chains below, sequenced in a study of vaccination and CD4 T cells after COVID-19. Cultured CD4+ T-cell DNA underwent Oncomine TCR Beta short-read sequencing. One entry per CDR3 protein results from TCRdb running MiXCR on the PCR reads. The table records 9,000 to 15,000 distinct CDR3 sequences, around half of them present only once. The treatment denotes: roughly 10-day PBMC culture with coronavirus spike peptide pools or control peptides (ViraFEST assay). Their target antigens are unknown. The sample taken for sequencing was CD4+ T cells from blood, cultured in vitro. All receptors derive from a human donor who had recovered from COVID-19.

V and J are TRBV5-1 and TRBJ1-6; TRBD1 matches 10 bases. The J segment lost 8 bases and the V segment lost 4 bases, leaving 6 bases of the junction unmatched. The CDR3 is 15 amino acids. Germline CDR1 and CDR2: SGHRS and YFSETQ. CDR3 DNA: TGCGCCAGCAGCCAAACCGGGACAGGGGATTCACCCCTCCACTTT. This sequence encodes CASSQTGTGDSPLHF.

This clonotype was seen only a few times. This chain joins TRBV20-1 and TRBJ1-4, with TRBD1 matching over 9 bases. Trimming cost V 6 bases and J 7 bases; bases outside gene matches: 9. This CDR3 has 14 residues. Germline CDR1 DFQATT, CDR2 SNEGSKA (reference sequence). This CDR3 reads CSARPGTGSEKLFF. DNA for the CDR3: TGCAGTGCCAGGCCCGGGACAGGGAGTGAAAAACTGTTTTTT.

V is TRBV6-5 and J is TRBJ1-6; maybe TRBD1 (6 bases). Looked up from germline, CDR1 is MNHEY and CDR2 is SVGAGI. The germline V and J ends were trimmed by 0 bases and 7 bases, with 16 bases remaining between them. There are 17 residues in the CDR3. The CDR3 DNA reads TGTGCCAGCAGTTACTCGACTAGCGGGGGCGGCAATTCACCCCTCCACTTT. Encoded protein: CASSYSTSGGGNSPLHF.

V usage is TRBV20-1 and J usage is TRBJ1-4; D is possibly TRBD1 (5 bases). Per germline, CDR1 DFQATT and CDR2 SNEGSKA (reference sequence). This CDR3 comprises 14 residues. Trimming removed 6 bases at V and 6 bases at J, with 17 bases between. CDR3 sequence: CSASIGAGDEKLFF. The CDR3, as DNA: TGCAGTGCCAGTATTGGGGCCGGGGATGAAAAACTGTTTTTT.

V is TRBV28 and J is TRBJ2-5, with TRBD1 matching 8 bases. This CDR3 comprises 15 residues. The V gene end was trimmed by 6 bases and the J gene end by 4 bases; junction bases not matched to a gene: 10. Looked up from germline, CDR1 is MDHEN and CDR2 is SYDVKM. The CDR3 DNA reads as TGTGCCAGCAGCAACCAAGGACAGGGAGGAGAGACCCAGTACTTC. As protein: CASSNQGQGGETQYF.

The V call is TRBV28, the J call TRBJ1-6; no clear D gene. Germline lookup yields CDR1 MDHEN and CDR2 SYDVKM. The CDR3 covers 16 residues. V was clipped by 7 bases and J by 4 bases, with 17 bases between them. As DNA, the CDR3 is TGTGCCAGCACCCGAGACTGGGCGGGGTATAATTCACCCCTCCACTTT. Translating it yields CASTRDWAGYNSPLHF. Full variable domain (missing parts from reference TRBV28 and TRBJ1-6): DVKVTQSSRYLVKRTGEKVFLECVQDMDHENMFWYRQDPGLGLRLIYFSYDVKMKEKGDIPEGYSVSREKKERFSLILESASTNQTSMYLCASTRDWAGYNSPLHFGNGTRLTVT.

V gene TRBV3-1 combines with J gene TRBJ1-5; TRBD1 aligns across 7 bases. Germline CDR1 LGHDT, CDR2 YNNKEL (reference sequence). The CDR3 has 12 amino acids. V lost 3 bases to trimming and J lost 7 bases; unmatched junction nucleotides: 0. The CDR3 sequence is CASSQGQQPQHF. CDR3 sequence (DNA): TGTGCCAGCAGCCAGGGACAGCAGCCCCAGCATTTT.

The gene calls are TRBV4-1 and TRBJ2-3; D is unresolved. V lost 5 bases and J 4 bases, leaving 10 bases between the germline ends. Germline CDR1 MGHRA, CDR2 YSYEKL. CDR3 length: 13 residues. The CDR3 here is CASSSDFSDTQYF. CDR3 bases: TGCGCCAGCAGCTCCGACTTTTCAGATACGCAGTATTTT.

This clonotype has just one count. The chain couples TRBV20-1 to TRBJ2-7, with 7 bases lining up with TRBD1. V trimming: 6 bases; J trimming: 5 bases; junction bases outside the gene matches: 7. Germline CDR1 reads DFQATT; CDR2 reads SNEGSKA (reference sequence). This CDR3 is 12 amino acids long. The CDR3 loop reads CSAKTGFNEQYF. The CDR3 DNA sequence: TGCAGTGCCAAGACAGGGTTCAACGAGCAGTACTTC.

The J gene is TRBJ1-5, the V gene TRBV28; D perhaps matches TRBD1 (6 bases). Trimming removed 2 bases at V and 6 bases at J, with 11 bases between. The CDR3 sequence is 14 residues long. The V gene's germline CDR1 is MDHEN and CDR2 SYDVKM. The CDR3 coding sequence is TGTGCCAGCAGTTTAGCGGCAGGGGTTCAGCCCCAGCATTTT. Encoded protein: CASSLAAGVQPQHF.

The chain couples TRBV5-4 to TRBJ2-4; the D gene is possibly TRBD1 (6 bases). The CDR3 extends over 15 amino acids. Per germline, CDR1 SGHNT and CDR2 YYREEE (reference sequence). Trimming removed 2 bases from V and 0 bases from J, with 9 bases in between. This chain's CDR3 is CASSLGGLAKNIQYF. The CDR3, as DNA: TGTGCCAGCAGCTTAGGGGGTTTAGCCAAAAACATTCAGTACTTC.

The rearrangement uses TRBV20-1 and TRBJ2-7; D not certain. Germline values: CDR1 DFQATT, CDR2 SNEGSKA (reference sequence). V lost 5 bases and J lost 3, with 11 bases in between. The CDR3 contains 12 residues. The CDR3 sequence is CSASPNDYEQYF. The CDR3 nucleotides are TGCAGTGCTTCCCCCAACGACTACGAGCAGTACTTC.

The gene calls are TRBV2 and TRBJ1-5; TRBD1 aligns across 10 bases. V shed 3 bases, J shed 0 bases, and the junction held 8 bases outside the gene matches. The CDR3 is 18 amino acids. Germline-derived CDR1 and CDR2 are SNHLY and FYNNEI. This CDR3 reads CASSDTTGGHYSNQPQHF. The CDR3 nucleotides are TGTGCCAGCAGTGACACGACAGGGGGCCATTATAGCAATCAGCCCCAGCATTTT.

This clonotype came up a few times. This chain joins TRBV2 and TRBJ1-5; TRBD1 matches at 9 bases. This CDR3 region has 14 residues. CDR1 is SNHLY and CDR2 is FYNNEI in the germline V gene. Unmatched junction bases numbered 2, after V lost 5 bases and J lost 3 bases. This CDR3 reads CASSWDRANQPQHF. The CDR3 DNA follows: TGTGCCAGCAGTTGGGACAGGGCCAATCAGCCCCAGCATTTT.

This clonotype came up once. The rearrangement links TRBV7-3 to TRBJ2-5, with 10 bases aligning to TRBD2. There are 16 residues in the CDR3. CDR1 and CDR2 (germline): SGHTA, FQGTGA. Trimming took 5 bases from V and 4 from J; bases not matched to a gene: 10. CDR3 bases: TGTGCCAGCAGCCCATTCGGGACTAGCGCCTTAGAGACCCAGTACTTC. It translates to CASSPFGTSALETQYF.

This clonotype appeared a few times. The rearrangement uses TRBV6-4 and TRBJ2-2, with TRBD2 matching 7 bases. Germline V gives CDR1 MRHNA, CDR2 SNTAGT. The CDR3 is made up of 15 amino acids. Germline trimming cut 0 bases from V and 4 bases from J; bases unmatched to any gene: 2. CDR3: CASSDSREGTGELFF. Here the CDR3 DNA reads TGTGCCAGCAGTGACTCGAGGGAGGGCACCGGGGAGCTGTTTTTT.

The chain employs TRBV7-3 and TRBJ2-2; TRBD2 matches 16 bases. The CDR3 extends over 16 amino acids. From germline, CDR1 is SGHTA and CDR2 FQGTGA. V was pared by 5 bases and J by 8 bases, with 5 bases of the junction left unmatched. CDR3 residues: CASSPGLAGGTGELFF. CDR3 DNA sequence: TGTGCCAGCAGCCCGGGACTAGCGGGGGGGACTGGGGAGCTGTTTTTT.

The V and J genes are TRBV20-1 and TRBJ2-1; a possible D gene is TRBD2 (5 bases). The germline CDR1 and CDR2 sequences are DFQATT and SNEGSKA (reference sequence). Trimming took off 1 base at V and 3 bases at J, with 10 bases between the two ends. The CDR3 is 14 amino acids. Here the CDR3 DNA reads TGCAGTGCTAGAGCCGGGAAAAACTACAATGAGCAGTTCTTC. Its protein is CSARAGKNYNEQFF.

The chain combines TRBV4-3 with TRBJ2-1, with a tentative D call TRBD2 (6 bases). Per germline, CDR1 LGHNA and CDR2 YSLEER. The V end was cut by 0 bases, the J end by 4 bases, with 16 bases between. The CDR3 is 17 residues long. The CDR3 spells CASSQDLSSGGYNEQFF. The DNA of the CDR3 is TGCGCCAGCAGCCAAGATTTAAGTAGCGGAGGGTACAATGAGCAGTTCTTC.

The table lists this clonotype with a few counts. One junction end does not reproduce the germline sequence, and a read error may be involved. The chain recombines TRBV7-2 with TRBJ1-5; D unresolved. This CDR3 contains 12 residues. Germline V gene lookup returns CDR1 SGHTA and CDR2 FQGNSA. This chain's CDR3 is CVSSSRGQPQHF. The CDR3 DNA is TGTGTCAGCAGCTCCCGCGGGCAGCCCCAGCATTTT.

The CDR3 loop reads CASSDNWGTGQFF. CDR3 coding DNA: TGTGCCAGCAGCGATAACTGGGGGACAGGGCAATTCTTC. The chain recombines TRBV7-3 with TRBJ2-1, with 9 positions matching TRBD1. V dropped 5 bases and J dropped 16; count of bases not matched to a gene: 12. The CDR3 sequence is 13 residues long. CDR1 SGHTA and CDR2 FQGTGA come from the germline V gene. The variable domain in full, with the rest retrieved from reference TRBV7-3 and TRBJ2-1, is GAGVSQTPSNKVTEKGKYVELRCDPISGHTALYWYRQSLGQGPEFLIYFQGTGAADDSGLPNDRFFAVRPEGSVSTLKIQRTERGDSAVYLCASSDNWGTGQFFGPGTRLTVL.

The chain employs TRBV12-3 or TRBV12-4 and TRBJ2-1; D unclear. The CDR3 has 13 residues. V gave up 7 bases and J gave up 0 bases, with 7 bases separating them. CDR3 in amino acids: CASTPSSYNEQFF. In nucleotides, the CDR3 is TGTGCCAGCACTCCCAGCTCCTACAATGAGCAGTTCTTC.

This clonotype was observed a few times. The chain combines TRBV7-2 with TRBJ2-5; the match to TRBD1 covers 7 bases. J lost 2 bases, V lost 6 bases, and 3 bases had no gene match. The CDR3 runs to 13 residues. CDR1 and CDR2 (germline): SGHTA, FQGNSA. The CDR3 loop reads CASRPGQQETQYF. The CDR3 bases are TGTGCCAGCAGACCGGGACAGCAAGAGACCCAGTACTTC.

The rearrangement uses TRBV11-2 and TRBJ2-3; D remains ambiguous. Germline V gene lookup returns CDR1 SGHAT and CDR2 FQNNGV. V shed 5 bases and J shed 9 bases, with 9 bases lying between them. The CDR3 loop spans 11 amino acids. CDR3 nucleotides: TGTGCCAGCAGCCTCGATTCAACGCAGTATTTT. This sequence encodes CASSLDSTQYF.